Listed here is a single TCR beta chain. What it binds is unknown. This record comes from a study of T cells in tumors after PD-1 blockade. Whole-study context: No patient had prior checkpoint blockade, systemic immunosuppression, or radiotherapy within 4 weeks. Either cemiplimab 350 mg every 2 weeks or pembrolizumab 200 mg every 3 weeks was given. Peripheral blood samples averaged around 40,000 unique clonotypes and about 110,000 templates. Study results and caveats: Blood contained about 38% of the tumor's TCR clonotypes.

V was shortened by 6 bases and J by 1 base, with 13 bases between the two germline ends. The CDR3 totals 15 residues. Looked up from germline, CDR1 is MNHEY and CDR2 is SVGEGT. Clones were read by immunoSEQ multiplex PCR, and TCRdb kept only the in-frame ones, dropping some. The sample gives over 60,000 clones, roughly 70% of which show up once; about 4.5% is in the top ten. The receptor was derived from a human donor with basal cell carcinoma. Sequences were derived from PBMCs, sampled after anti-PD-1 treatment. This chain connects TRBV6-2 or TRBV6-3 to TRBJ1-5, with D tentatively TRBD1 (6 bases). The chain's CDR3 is CASSGTGTSNQPQHF. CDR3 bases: TGTGCCAGCAGCGGTACAGGGACGAGCAATCAGCCCCAGCATTTT.